The clone carrying this T cell receptor beta chain was seen a handful of times. Using unique molecular identifiers, the investigators prepared the TCRbeta library. Each CDR3 protein is one row after TCRdb ran MiXCR on the PCR reads. Of more than 450,000 distinct CDR3 sequences listed, approximately 20% were seen once; the top ten hold 2.5% to 3.5%. V gave up 4 bases and J gave up 3 bases, with 10 bases separating them. This CDR3 is 14 amino acids long. CDR1 is SGHRS, CDR2 YFSETQ, per germline. This record comes from a study of T-cell reconstitution after alpha-beta-depleted transplantation in children.

The genes are TRBV5-1 and TRBJ1-4; possible D gene TRBD1, 5 bases. The TCR was taken from a human donor who donated a stem cell graft to a child with acute lymphoblastic leukemia. The specimen was PBMCs from the stem cell graft donor, collected from the stem cell graft. As DNA, the CDR3 is TGCGCCAGCAGCCCAGGGACGTCTAATGAAAAACTGTTTTTT. It codes for CASSPGTSNEKLFF.